This T cell receptor beta chain was recovered during a study of cytomegalovirus exposure and HLA in healthy donors. Points from the study as a whole: Data from an earlier analysis indicated that most TCR beta V segments were productive either about 87% or about 30% of the time.

Details on this clone: Its antigen is unknown.

PCR involved 60 Vbeta and 13 Jbeta primers. Assay: immunoSEQ multiplex PCR; the TCRdb copy retains only in-frame clones and omits some. Here the sample spans 100,000 to 150,000 clones, approximately 80% being singletons. This clonotype was sampled from a male donor in good health and CMV-seropositive. The sample consisted of PBMCs.

CDR3: CASSSFYEQYF. The CDR3 bases are TGTGCCAGCAGTTCCTTCTACGAGCAGTACTTC. J is TRBJ2-5 and V is TRBV27; D uncertain. The J call may be faulty, since TRBJ2-7 better matches the DNA end. This CDR3 has 11 residues. CDR1 and CDR2 (germline): MNHEY, SMNVEV (reference sequence).